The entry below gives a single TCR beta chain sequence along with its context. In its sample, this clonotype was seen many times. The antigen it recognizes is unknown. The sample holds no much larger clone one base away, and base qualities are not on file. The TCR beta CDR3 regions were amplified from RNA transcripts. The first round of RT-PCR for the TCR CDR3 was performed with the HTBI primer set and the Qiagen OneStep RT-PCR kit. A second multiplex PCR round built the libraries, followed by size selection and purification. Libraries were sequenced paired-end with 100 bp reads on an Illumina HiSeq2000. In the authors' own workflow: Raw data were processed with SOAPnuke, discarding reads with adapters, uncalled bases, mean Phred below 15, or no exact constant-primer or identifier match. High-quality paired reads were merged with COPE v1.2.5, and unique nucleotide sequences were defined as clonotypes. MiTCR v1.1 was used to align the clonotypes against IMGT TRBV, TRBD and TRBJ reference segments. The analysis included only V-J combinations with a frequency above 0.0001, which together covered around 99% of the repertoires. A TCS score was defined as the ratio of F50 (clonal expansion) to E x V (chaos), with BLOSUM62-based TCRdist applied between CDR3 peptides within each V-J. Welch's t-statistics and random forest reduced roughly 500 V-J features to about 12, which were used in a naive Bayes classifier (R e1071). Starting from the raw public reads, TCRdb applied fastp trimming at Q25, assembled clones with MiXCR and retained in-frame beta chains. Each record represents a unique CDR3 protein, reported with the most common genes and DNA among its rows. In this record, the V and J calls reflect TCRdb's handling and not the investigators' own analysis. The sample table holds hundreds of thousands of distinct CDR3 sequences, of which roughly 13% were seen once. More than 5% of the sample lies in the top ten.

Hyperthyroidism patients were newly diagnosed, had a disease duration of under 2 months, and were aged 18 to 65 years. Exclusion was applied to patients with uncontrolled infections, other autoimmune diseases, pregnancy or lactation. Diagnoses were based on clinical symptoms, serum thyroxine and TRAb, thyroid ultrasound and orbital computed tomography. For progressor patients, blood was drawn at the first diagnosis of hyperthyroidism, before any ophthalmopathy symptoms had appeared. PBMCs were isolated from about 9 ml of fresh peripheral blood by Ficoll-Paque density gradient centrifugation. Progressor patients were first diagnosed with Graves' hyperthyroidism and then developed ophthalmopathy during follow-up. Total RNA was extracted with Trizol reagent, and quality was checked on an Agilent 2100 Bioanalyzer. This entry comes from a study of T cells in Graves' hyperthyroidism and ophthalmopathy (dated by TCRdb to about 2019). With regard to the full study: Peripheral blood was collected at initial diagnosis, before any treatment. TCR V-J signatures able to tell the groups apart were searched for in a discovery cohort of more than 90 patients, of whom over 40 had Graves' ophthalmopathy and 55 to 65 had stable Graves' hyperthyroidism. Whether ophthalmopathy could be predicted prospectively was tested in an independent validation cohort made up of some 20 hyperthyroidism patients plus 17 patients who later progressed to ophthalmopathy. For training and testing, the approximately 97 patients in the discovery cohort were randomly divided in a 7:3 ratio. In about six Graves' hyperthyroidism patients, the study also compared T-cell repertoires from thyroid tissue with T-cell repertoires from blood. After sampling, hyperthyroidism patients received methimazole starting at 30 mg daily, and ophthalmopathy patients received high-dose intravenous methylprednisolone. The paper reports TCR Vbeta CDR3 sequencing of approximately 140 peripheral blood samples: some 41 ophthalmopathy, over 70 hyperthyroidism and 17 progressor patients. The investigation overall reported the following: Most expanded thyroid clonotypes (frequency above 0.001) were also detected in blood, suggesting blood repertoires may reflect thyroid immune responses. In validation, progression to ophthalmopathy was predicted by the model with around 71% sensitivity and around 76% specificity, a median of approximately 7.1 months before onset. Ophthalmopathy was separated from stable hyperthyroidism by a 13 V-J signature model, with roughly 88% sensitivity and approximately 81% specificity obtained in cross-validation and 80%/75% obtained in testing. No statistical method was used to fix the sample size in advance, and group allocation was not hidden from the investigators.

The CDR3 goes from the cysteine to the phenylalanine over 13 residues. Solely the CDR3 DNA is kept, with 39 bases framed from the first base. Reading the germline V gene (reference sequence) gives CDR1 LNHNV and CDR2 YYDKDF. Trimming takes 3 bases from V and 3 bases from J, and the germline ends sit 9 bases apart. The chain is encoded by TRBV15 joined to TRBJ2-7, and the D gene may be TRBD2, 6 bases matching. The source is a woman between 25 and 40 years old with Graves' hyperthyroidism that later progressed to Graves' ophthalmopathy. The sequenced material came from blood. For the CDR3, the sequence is CATSSRENYEQYF. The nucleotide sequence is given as TGTGCCACCAGCAGCCGGGAGAACTACGAGCAGTACTTC.